This T cell receptor beta chain was recorded in a study of blood T cell repertoires in COVID-19. Overall study: The analysed material was cDNA or gDNA that came from T cells, B-cell-depleted T cells, or PBMCs.

Participants' own reports of clinical history determined their cohort assignment. V lost 6 bases to trimming and J lost 4 bases, with 12 bases between them. CDR3 length equals 13 residues. CDR1 and CDR2 (germline): MNHEY, SVGAGI. Authors' methods: By means of reference gene primer amplification, nucleated cell counts were estimated. Generated by immunoSEQ multiplex PCR, the TCRdb table keeps only in-frame clones and is missing some. V, J and clone size are those of that table, while D and trimming were read from the DNA. The sample includes about 330,000 clones, roughly 87% seen only once; the top ten take 5.5% to 7%.

The V gene is TRBV6-5, the J gene TRBJ1-2; D may be TRBD1 (5 bases). This clonotype originated in a woman aged 25 to 45 who had recovered from COVID-19. The sample was PBMCs or T cells enriched from blood (not recorded which). CDR3 loop: CASRTDRPYGYTF. DNA for the CDR3: TGTGCCAGCAGGACAGATAGGCCCTATGGCTACACCTTC.